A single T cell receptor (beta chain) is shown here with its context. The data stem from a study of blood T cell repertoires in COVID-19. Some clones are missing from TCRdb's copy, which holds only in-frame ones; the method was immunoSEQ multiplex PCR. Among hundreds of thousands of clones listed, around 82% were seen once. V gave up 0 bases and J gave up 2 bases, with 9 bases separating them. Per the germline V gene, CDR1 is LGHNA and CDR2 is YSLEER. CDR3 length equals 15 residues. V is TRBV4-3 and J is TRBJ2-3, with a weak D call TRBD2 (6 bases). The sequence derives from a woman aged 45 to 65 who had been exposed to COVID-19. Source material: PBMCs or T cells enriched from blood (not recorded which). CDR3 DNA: TGCGCCAGCAGCCAAGAAGGAGGGTCCACAGATACGCAGTATTTT. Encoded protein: CASSQEGGSTDTQYF.